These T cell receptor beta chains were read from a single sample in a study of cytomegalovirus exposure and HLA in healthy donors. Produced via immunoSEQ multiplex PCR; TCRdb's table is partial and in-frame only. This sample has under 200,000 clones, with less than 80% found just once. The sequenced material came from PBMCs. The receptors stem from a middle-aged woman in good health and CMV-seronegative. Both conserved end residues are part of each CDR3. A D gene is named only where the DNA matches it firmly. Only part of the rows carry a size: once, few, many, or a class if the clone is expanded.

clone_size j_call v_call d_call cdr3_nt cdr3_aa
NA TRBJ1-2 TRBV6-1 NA TGTGCCAGCAGTGCGGGTGGACTGAACTATGGCTACACCTTC CASSAGGLNYGYTF
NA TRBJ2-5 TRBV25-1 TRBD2 TGTGCCAGCAGTGATCCGGGGGGGGTGTCAGAGACCCAGTACTTC CASSDPGGVSETQYF
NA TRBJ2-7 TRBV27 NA TGTGCCAGCAGTTTATCAGACTACCTTATGAGTGAGCAGTACTTC CASSLSDYLMSEQYF
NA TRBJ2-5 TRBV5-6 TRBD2 TGTGCCAGCAGCCCGGGACTAGCGGGACAAGAGACCCAGTACTTC CASSPGLAGQETQYF
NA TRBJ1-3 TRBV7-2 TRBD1 TGTGCCAGCAGCTTAGTTGGGACAGCAAGAAACACCATATATTTT CASSLVGTARNTIYF
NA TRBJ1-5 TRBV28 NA TGTGCCAGCAGTTTATTCAGGTCCCCCCAGCATTTT CASSLFRSPQHF
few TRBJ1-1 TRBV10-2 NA TGCGCCAGCCGGGGTAGGGGGGGAACCTTGGAAGCTTTCTTT CASRGRGGTLEAFF
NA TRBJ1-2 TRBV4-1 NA TGCGCCAGCAGCCAAGACAGAATCCAAACGGGGTATGGCTACACCTTC CASSQDRIQTGYGYTF
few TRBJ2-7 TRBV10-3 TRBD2 TGTGCCATCAGTGCCTTTTCGGGGGGGTCCTACGAGCAGTACTTC CAISAFSGGSYEQYF
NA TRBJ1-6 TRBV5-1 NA TGCGCCAGCAGCCCGGAGATACACCAATATAATTCACCCCTCCACTTT CASSPEIHQYNSPLHF
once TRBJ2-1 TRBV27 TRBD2 TGTGCCAGCACCCACGGACTAGCAGGGTACAATGAGCAGTTCTTC CASTHGLAGYNEQFF
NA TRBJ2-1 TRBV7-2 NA TGTGCCAGCAGCTTAGATCGGCCGGCAGGGCAGTTCTTC CASSLDRPAGQFF
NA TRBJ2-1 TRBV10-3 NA TGTGCCATCAGCGGAGGGGTCCCTGACCCTCATGAGCAGTTCTTC CAISGGVPDPHEQFF
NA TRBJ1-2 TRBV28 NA TGTGCCAGCAGTTTATTTGGGGGGGCGCAGGGCTACACCTTC CASSLFGGAQGYTF
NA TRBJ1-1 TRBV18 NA TGTGCCAGCTCACCATACCCACAATCTGAAGCTTTCTTT CASSPYPQSEAFF
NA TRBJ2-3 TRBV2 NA TGTGCCAGCGCCCTGAATTGGGGGCTGACAAGCACAGATACGCAGTATTTT CASALNWGLTSTDTQYF
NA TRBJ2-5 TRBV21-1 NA TGTGCCAGCAGCAAAACGGAGGAAGAGACCCAGTACTTC CASSKTEEETQYF
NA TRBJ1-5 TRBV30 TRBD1 TGTGCCTGGAGTGTACAGGGGTCCAATCAGCCCCAGCATTTT CAWSVQGSNQPQHF
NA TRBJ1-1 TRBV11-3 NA TGTGCCAGCAGCTCACCCAGACTTTCTGAAGCTTTCTTT CASSSPRLSEAFF
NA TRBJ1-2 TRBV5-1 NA TGCGCCAGCAGCTTCGAAAGGGGGTATGGCTACACCTTC CASSFERGYGYTF
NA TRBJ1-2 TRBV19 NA TGTGCCAGTAGTAGGACAGAAAACTATGGCTACACCTTC CASSRTENYGYTF
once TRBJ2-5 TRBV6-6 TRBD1 TGTGCCAGCAGCCTAGACAGGGTATCAGAGACCCAGTACTTC CASSLDRVSETQYF
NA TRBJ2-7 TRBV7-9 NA TGTGCCAGCAGCTTAGCTCAGGGAGCAGGGGGGCACTACGAGCAGTACTTC CASSLAQGAGGHYEQYF
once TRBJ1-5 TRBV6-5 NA TGTGCCAGCGCGGAAAATAGCAATCAGCCCCAGCATTTT CASAENSNQPQHF
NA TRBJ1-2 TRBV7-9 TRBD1 TGTGCCAGCAGCCGCGGGACAGGGGAGTATGGCTACACCTTC CASSRGTGEYGYTF
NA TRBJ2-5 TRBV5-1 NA TGCGCCAGCAGCTTGGAGCTAGCTCGATCGAAGACCCAGTACTTC CASSLELARSKTQYF
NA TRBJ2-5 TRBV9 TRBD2 TGTGCCAGCAGCGGAGGGCCGGGACTAGCGGGACGGGAGACCCAGTACTTC CASSGGPGLAGRETQYF
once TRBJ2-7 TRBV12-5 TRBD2 TGTGCTAGTGGGGTCGGGGGGGGATCCTACGAGCAGTACTTC CASGVGGGSYEQYF
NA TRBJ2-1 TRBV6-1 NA TGTGCCAGCAGATCCAGCTCCTACAATGAGCAGTTCTTC CASRSSSYNEQFF
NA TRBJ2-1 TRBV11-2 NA TGTGCCAGCAGCTTAGAGTTGGCTGAGCAGTTCTTC CASSLELAEQFF
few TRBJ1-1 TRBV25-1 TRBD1 TGTGCCAGCAGTCCCCACAGGGGGGACACTGAAGCTTTCTTT CASSPHRGDTEAFF
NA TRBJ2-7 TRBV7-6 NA TGTGCCAGCAGCTCCTGGACAGTTTCCTACGAGCAGTACTTC CASSSWTVSYEQYF
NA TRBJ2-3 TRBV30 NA TGTGCCACCCCGGGAGATACGCAGTATTTT CATPGDTQYF
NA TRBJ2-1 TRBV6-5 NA TGTGCCAGCAGTTATGATTGGACAGCACAATGGAATGAGCAGTTCTTC CASSYDWTAQWNEQFF
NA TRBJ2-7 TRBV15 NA TGTGCCACCAGCACCGGCCCCGCGTCCGGGGACGAGCAGTACTTC CATSTGPASGDEQYF
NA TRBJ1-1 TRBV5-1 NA TGCGCCAGCAGCTTGGCCGGGGAAGGAGCTTTCTTT CASSLAGEGAFF
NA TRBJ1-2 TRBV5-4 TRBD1 TGTGCCAGCAGCTTGGAGGGACAGCCTGACATGTACACCTTC CASSLEGQPDMYTF
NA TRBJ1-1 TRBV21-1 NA TGTGCCAGCAGCGGCTCAGGGTTCGAGGCTACTGAAGCTTTCTTT CASSGSGFEATEAFF
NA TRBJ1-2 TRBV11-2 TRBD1 TGTGCCAGCAGCTTAGACAGGGGGCGCGGCGGCTACACCTTC CASSLDRGRGGYTF
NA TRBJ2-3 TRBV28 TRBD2 TGTGCCAGCAGCTGGACTAGCGGGGACCGCACAGATACGCAGTATTTT CASSWTSGDRTDTQYF
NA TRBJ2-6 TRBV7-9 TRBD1 TGTGCCAGCAGCCGAGCGGGACAGGGGCTCTCTGGGGCCAACGTCCTGACTTTC CASSRAGQGLSGANVLTF
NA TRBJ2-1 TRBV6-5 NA TGTGCCAGCAGAGACGGACAAAACTACAATGAGCAGTTCTTC CASRDGQNYNEQFF
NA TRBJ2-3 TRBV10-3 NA TGTGCCATCAGTGATACTAGCAGCACAGATACGCAGTATTTT CAISDTSSTDTQYF
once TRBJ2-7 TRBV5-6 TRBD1 TGTGCCAGCAGCTCCCAGGACAGGGGGTCCCACGAGCAGTACTTC CASSSQDRGSHEQYF
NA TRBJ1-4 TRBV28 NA TGTGCCAGCAGCCGGGGGTTCGGAGGAACTAATGAAAAACTGTTTTTT CASSRGFGGTNEKLFF
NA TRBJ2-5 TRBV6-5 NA TGTGCCAGCAGTTATTCCCTTTTTAGTACTCAAGAGACCCAGTACTTC CASSYSLFSTQETQYF
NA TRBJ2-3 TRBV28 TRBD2 TGTGCCAGCAGTTTTTCTACTGCGGGGGGAGATACGCAGTATTTT CASSFSTAGGDTQYF
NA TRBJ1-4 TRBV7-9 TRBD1 TGTGCCAGCAGCTTATTCTTCTCCGGGACAGGGGAGGAAAAACTGTTTTTT CASSLFFSGTGEEKLFF
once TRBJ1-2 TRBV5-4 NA TGTGCCAGCAGCTGGAGCAGGGGCCCCTATGGCTACACCTTC CASSWSRGPYGYTF
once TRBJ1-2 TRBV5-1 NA TGCGCCAGCAGCTATGGACGGGGAACTGTCACTTATGGCTACACCTTC CASSYGRGTVTYGYTF